This T cell receptor beta chain was found in a study of regulatory T cells in long-lasting Graves disease. Documented time point: newly diagnosed GD, antithyroid drugs for less than 3 months. The TCR library was made from RNA that had been extracted from PBMCs in TRIzol. With iRepertoire HTBI primers and Arm-PCR of CDR3 regions, TCR beta libraries were built. In the study's own analysis: Spanning all samples, the identified segments comprised 62 TRBV and around 13 TRBJ. Each CDR3 protein is one row after TCRdb ran MiXCR on the multiplex PCR reads. TCRdb, rather than the study authors, made the V and J calls. The sample holds hundreds of thousands of distinct CDR3 sequences, approximately 13% seen once. This clonotype has ten or more counts. Its specificity is not known. General observations from the study: Relative to newly diagnosed Graves' patients, persistent ones had lower TCR diversity.

The same data also contributed to another study, on T cells in Graves' hyperthyroidism and ophthalmopathy.

The origin of this receptor is a man aged 25-45 years with Graves disease. The sample was peripheral blood mononuclear cells (PBMCs), taken at new diagnosis, from a patient treated with antithyroid drugs.

The CDR3 here is CACTGQGVMRYF. Written as DNA, the CDR3 is TGTGCCTGCACCGGACAGGGTGTGATGCGGTACTTC. The gene calls are TRBV30 and TRBJ2-4; 8 nucleotides line up with TRBD1. The V gene end was trimmed by 6 bases and the J gene end by 15 bases; junction bases not matched to a gene: 13. Germline CDR1 and CDR2: GTSNPN and SVGIG (reference sequence). The CDR3 has 12 residues.